This T cell receptor beta chain was captured by sequencing in a study of response to subunit inactivated influenza vaccine. Study outcomes and limitations: Authors suggested few new T cells are recruited by each seasonal influenza vaccination.

TCRdb reprocessed the RT-PCR reads via MiXCR and lists one record per CDR3 protein. The sample includes roughly 710,000 distinct CDR3 sequences, around 15% seen only once; the top ten take approximately 7.6%. Concerning this clonotype: Its antigen is unidentified.

Trimming stripped 6 bases from V and 0 bases from J, with 8 bases between. CDR3 length equals 14 residues. Germline V CDR1 and CDR2: KGHSH, LQKENI. This chain links TRBV18 with TRBJ2-2; unclear D gene. The sequenced sample was PBMCs from blood, obtained 14 to 15 days before vaccination. The TCR originated in a man in his forties or fifties who received an inactivated influenza vaccine. The CDR3 here is CASSTLPNTGELFF. The CDR3 DNA follows: TGTGCCAGCTCCACCTTGCCGAACACCGGGGAGCTGTTTTTT. The full variable domain, with the rest looked up from reference TRBV18 and TRBJ2-2, is NAGVMQNPRHLVRRRGQEARLRCSPMKGHSHVYWYRQLPEEGLKFMVYLQKENIIDESGMPKERFSAEFPKEGPSILRIQQVVRGDSAAYFCASSTLPNTGELFFGEGSRLTVL.